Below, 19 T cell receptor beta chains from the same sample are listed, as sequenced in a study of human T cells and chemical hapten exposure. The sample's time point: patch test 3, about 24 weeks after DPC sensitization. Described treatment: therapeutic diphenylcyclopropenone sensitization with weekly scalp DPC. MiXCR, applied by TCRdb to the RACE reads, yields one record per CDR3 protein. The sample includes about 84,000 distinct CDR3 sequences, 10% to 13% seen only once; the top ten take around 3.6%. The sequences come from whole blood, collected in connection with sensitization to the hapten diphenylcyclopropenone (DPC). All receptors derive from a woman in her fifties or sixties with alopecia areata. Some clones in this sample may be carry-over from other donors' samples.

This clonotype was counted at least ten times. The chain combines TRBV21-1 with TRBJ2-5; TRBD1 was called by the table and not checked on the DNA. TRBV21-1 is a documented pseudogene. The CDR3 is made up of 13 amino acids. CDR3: CASTAMSKETQYF. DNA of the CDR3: TGTGCCAGCACCGCCATGTCCAAAGAGACCCAGTACTTC.

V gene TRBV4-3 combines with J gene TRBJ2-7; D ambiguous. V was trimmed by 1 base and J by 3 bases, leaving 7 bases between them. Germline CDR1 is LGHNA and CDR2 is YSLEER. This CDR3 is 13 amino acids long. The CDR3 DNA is TGCGCCAGCAGCCAAGGCCTACGCTACGAGCAGTACTTC. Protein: CASSQGLRYEQYF.

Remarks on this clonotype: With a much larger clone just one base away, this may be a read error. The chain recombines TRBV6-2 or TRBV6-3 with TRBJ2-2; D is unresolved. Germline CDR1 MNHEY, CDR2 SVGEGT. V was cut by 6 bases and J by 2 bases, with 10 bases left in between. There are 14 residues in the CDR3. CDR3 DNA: TGTGCCAGCAGGCTGGACGTTAACACCGGGGAGCTGTTTTTT. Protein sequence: CASRLDVNTGELFF.

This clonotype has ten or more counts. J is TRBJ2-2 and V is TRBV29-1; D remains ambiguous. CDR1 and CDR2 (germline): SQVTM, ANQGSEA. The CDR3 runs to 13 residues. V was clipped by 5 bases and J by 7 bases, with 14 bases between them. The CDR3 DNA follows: TGCAGCGTTTTGAAAGCGTCCGGCGGGGAGCTGTTTTTT. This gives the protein CSVLKASGGELFF.

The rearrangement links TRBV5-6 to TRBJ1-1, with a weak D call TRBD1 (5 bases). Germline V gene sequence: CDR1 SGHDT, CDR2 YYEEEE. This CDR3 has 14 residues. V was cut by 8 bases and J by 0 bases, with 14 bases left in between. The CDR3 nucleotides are TGTGCCAGTGGGGGGAACTATATGAACACTGAAGCTTTCTTT. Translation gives CASGGNYMNTEAFF.

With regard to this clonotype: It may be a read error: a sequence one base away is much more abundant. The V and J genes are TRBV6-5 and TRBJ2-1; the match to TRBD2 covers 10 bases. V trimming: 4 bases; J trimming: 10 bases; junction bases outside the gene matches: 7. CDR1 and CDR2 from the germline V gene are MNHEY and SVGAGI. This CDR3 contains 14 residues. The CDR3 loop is CASSSVLAGLEQFF. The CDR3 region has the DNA TGTGCCAGCAGTTCTGTACTAGCGGGATTAGAGCAGTTCTTC.

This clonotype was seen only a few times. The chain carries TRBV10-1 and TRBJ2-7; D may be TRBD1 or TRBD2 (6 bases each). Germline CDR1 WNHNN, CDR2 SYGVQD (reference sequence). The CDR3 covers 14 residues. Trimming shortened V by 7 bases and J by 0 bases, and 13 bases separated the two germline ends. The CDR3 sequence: CASIGGPPSYEQYF. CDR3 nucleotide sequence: TGCGCCAGCATTGGGGGGCCCCCCTCCTACGAGCAGTACTTC.

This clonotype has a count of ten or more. CDR3 amino acids: CASSSGSQETQYF. Written as DNA, the CDR3 is TGTGCCAGCAGCTCGGGCTCACAAGAGACCCAGTACTTC. The chain recombines TRBV7-3 with TRBJ2-5, with D hard to call. The germline CDR1 and CDR2 sequences are SGHTA and FQGTGA. The CDR3 runs 13 residues. V lost 4 bases, J lost 2 bases, and 8 bases lay in between.

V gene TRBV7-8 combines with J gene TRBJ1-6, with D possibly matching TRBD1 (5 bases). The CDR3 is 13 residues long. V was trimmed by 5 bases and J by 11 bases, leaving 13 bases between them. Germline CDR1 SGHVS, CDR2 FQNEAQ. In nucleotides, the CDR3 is TGTGCCAGCAGCCTACTTCGGGGGACACCCCTCCACTTT. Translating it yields CASSLLRGTPLHF.

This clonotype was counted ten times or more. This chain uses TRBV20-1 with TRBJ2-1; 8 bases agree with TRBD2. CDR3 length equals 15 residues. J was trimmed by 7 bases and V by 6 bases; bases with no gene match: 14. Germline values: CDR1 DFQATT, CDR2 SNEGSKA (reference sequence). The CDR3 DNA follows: TGCAGTGCCTACGTCGGGACTAGTGGGAGGAATGAGCAGTTCTTC. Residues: CSAYVGTSGRNEQFF.

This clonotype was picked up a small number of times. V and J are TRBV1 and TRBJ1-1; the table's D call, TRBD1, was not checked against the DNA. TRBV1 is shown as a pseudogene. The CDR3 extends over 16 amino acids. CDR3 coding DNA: TGCACCAGCAGCCAACCCACCGGGACAGCGAACACTGAAGCTTTCTTT. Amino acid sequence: CTSSQPTGTANTEAFF.

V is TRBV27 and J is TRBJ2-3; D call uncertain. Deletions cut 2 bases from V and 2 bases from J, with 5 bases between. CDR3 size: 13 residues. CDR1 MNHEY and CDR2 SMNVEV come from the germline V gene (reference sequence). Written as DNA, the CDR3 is TGTGCCAGCAGTTTAGGGGACACAGATACGCAGTATTTT. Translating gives CASSLGDTDTQYF.

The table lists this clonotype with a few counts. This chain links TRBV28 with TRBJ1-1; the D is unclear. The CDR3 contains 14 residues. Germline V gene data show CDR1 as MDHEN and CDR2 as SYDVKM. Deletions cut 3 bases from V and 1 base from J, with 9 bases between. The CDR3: CASSLVQRNTEAFF. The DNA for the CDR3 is TGTGCCAGCAGTTTGGTTCAAAGGAACACTGAAGCTTTCTTT. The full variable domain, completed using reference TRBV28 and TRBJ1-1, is DVKVTQSSRYLVKRTGEKVFLECVQDMDHENMFWYRQDPGLGLRLIYFSYDVKMKEKGDIPEGYSVSREKKERFSLILESASTNQTSMYLCASSLVQRNTEAFFGQGTRLTVV.

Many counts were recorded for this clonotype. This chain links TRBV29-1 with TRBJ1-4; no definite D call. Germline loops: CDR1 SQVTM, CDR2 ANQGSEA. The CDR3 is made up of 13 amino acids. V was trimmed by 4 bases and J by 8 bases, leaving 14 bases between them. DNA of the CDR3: TGCAGCGTTGCCAGTGGCTCTGGCGAAAAACTGTTTTTT. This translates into CSVASGSGEKLFF.

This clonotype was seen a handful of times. The CDR3 bases are TGTGCCAGCAGCTTAATGGTAGCTCCGGCCGGGGAGCTGTTTTTT. Protein product: CASSLMVAPAGELFF. This sequence joins TRBV7-3 and TRBJ2-2, with D unresolved. Trimming took off 1 base at V and 6 bases at J, with 12 bases between the two ends. The CDR3 has 15 residues. CDR1 and CDR2 (germline): SGHTA, FQGTGA.

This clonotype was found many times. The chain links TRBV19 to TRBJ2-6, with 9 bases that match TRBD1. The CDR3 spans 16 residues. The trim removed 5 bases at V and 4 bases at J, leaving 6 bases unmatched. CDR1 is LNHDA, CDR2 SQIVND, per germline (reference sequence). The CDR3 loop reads CASSLQGAQGANVLTF. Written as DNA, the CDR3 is TGTGCCAGTAGTCTACAGGGGGCGCAAGGGGCCAACGTCCTGACTTTC.

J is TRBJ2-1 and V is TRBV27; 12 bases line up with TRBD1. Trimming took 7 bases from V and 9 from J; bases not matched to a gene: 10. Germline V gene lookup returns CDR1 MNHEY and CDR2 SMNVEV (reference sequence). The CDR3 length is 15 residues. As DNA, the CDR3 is TGTGCCAGCAAAGGGCCGGGACAGGGGGCGGGTGAGCAGTTCTTC. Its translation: CASKGPGQGAGEQFF.

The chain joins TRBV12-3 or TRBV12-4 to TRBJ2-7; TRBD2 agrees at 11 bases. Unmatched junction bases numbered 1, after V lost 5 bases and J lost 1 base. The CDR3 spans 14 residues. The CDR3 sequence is CASSRLAGSYEQYF. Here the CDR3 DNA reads TGTGCCAGCAGTCGACTAGCGGGATCCTACGAGCAGTACTTC.

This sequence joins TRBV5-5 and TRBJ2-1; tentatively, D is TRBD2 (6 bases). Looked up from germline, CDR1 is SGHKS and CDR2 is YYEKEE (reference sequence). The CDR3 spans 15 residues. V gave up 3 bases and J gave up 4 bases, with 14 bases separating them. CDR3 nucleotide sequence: TGTGCCAGCAGCTACTCTAGCGCACCGTACAATGAGCAGTTCTTC. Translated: CASSYSSAPYNEQFF.